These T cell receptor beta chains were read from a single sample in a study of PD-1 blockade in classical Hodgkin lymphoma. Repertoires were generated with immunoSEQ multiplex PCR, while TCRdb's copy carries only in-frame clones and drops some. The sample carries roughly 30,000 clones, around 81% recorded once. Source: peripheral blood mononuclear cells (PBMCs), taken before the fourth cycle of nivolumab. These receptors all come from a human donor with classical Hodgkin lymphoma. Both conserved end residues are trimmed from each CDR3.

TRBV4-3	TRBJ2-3	ASSQLTSGGAIGTDTQY
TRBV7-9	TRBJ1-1	ASRSRHSGAEAF
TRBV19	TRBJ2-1	ASSIWGKGNEQF
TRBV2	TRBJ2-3	ASSEERGRTQY
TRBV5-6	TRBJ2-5	ASSWTTGPGYQETQY
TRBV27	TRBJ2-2	ASSKTGGSPGELF
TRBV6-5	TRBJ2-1	ASSSGNEQF
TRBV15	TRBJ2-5	ATSIGRRETQY
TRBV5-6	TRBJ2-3	ASSLAQTYTDTQY
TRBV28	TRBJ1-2	ASIGDLYGYT